This TCR beta chain derives from a study of cytomegalovirus exposure and HLA in healthy donors. Findings and limits, study-wide: Fewer than 20,000 TCR beta sequences were associated with HLA alleles at 0.05 false discovery rate in a later analysis. TCR beta V- and J-gene trimming, according to a later analysis, was linked to a missense DCLRE1C variant. Sequencing depth across donors, presence/absence analyses assumed, was roughly uniform.

Primers for the PCR totalled 60 Vbeta and 13 Jbeta. Clones were read by immunoSEQ multiplex PCR, and TCRdb kept only the in-frame ones, dropping some. Here the sample spans 180,000 or so clones, 75% to 90% being singletons. Between the trimmed V and J ends, which lost 7 bases and 6 bases, there was a span of 15 bases. Germline lookup yields CDR1 SQVTM and CDR2 ANQGSEA. The length of the CDR3 is 12 residues. A note on this clone: Antigen specificity is unknown.

Every donor was a healthy person donating bone marrow. The sample was PBMCs. V usage is TRBV29-1 and J usage is TRBJ1-2, with a weak D call TRBD1 (5 bases). This clonotype originated in a woman in her 50s in good health and CMV-seropositive. The CDR3 loop reads CSAWGGGNGYTF. CDR3 nucleotide sequence: TGCAGCGCATGGGGGGGAGGAAATGGCTACACCTTC. The full variable domain, rest sourced from reference TRBV29-1 and TRBJ1-2, is SAVISQKPSRDICQRGTSLTIQCQVDSQVTMMFWYRQQPGQSLTLIATANQGSEATYESGFVIDKFPISRPNLTFSTLTVSNMSPEDSSIYLCSAWGGGNGYTFGSGTRLTVV.